These T cell receptor beta chains were read from a single sample in a study of CD8+CD57+ T cells in acquired aplastic anemia. TCRdb used MiXCR to reprocess the reads, holding one entry per CDR3 protein. Of roughly 130,000 distinct CDR3 sequences listed, more than 40% are singletons. Sample: sorted CD4+, CD8+, or CD8+CD57+ T cells (not recorded which) from PBMCs. Receptor source: a human donor in good health, serving as a control. The conserved cysteine and the conserved F or W are not part of the CDR3 here. The size of a clone is reported for some rows only, either as once, few or many, or as a class for expanded clones.

j_call v_call clone_size cdr3_aa
TRBJ2-2 TRBV10-3 NA AISEASGIGELF
TRBJ1-6 TRBV7-8 many ASSPRDTRSTYNSPLH
TRBJ1-5 TRBV25-1 once ASSERDGQPQH
TRBJ2-1 TRBV29-1 NA SVYVGYNEQF
TRBJ1-5 TRBV7-2 NA ASSSGIQPQH
TRBJ2-1 TRBV6-1 many ASSKIGQGGNEQF
TRBJ1-3 TRBV19 once ASLVQGGDTIY
NA TRBV4-3 NA ASSPRGLAGSEQY
TRBJ1-1 TRBV18 few ASSWSPGTGTEAF
TRBJ2-3 TRBV4-3 many ASSHKGRSDTQY
TRBJ1-4 TRBV7-6 many ASSLSAGTGEKLF
TRBJ2-7 TRBV20-1 many SAQSGGRQNEQY
TRBJ2-7 TRBV9 NA ASSVVPGQVVSEQY
TRBJ2-1 TRBV6-2/TRBV6-3 many ASSYSRGTEQF
TRBJ2-7 TRBV7-2 NA ASSQRASYEQY
TRBJ2-3 TRBV6-2/TRBV6-3 few ASSYGGATSTDTQY
TRBJ2-7 TRBV7-9 few ASGRDISYEQY
TRBJ2-7 TRBV6-1 many ASSKGAGSYEQY
TRBJ1-5 TRBV15 once ATRAGNSNQPQH